This note documents a single TCR beta chain sequence. Its antigen is currently unknown. In terms of origin and age, donors were healthy Caucasian individuals from Russia aged 6 to 90. These data are taken from a study of blood T cells in healthy people across ages. Study-level results: Roughly linear declines in TCR beta diversity per million T cells occurred with age.

A second PCR of about 7 to 12 cycles used a sample-barcoded 5' primer and a J-beta primer mix. Each cDNA was tagged by a template-switch adaptor containing 12 random nucleotides. TCRdb processed the 5' RACE reads anew with MiXCR; each CDR3 protein has one entry. The table lists roughly 680,000 distinct CDR3 sequences, approximately 52% of them singletons. The clonotype was recovered from a woman of 80 years or more in good health. The sample taken for sequencing was blood.

CDR3 sequence: CASSFTGTGGTTSPLHF. The DNA for the CDR3 is TGTGCCAGCAGTTTCACCGGGACAGGGGGTACGACCTCACCCCTCCACTTT. The chain employs TRBV5-5 and TRBJ1-6, with TRBD1 matching 11 bases. The germline V gene encodes CDR1 SGHKS and CDR2 YYEKEE (reference sequence). V trimming: 5 bases; J trimming: 10 bases; junction bases outside the gene matches: 14. CDR3 length: 17 residues.